The 20 T cell receptor beta chains presented below share a single source sample, sequenced in a study of T-cell reconstitution after alpha-beta-depleted transplantation in children. A TCRbeta library incorporating unique molecular identifiers was prepared. MiXCR, run by TCRdb on the PCR reads, gives a single entry per CDR3 protein. Found here are 490,000 or so distinct CDR3 sequences, approximately 13% of them singletons; the top ten hold about 5%. The source material was PBMCs from the stem cell graft donor, sampled from the stem cell graft. The receptor set was obtained from a human donor who donated a stem cell graft to a child with combined immunodeficiency.

This clonotype was counted at least ten times. The chain is built from TRBV7-6 and TRBJ2-1; no reliable D call. CDR3 length equals 16 residues. In germline, CDR1 is SGHVS, CDR2 FNYEAQ. V lost 6 bases, J lost 0 bases, and 15 bases lay in between. The CDR3 here is CASRPTLGRSYNEQFF. The CDR3 DNA reads TGTGCCAGCAGACCAACCCTAGGTCGCTCCTACAATGAGCAGTTCTTC.

The V call is TRBV12-3 or TRBV12-4, the J call TRBJ1-2; D uncertain. V was clipped by 5 bases and J by 9 bases, with 19 bases between them. The CDR3 sequence is 14 residues long. The CDR3: CASSLEGLSVSYTF. CDR3 DNA: TGTGCCAGCAGTCTTGAGGGCCTCAGCGTTAGCTACACCTTC.

The rearrangement uses TRBV4-3 and TRBJ1-2; unclear D gene. The CDR3 totals 16 residues. Trimming removed 1 base at V and 0 bases at J, with 12 bases between. The germline V gene has CDR1 LGHNA and CDR2 YSLEER. CDR3 in amino acids: CASSQGTAVSNYGYTF. CDR3 nucleotides: TGCGCCAGCAGCCAAGGAACAGCAGTTTCTAACTATGGCTACACCTTC.

This clonotype occurred a few times. The chain has TRBV11-2 and TRBJ2-7; 13 nucleotides match TRBD2. With 4 bases clipped from V and 4 bases from J, the junction kept 13 bases outside the gene matches. The length of the CDR3 is 18 residues. Germline V gene sequence: CDR1 SGHAT, CDR2 FQNNGV. This CDR3 reads CASSSKVLAGGPRYEQYF. CDR3 bases: TGTGCCAGCAGCTCAAAGGTACTAGCGGGAGGGCCTCGGTACGAGCAGTACTTC.

This clonotype came up a few times. This chain uses TRBV14 with TRBJ2-1; a weak D match, TRBD1 (5 bases). Trimming left V 4 bases short and J 3 bases short, with 19 bases between. Germline lookup yields CDR1 SGHDN and CDR2 FVKESK. The CDR3 contains 17 residues. The CDR3, as DNA: TGTGCCAGCAGCCCCTACCTAGTCAGGGATCTCTACAATGAGCAGTTCTTC. Residues: CASSPYLVRDLYNEQFF.

This clonotype has a handful of counts. This chain uses TRBV20-1 with TRBJ2-1; the D is unclear. V was trimmed by 5 bases and J by 0 bases, leaving 11 bases between them. Germline CDR1 and CDR2: DFQATT and SNEGSKA (reference sequence). This CDR3 contains 14 residues. CDR3 loop: CSAQAGPSYNEQFF. CDR3 in DNA: TGCAGTGCTCAGGCCGGCCCCTCCTACAATGAGCAGTTCTTC.

V usage is TRBV7-9 and J usage is TRBJ1-1; the match to TRBD1 covers 8 bases. Germline CDR1 and CDR2: SEHNR and FQNEAQ (reference sequence). This CDR3 is built from 13 residues. V lost 3 bases and J lost 11; bases outside the gene matches: 8. The CDR3, as DNA: TGTGCCAGCAGCTTGACAGGGGCGATGGGGGCTTTCTTT. Translating it yields CASSLTGAMGAFF.

This clonotype came up many times. V gene TRBV7-9 combines with J gene TRBJ2-5, with D uncertain. The CDR3 runs 13 residues. Germline V gene sequence: CDR1 SEHNR, CDR2 FQNEAQ (reference sequence). The V and J ends lost 5 bases and 4 bases respectively, with 11 bases between them. The DNA of the CDR3 is TGTGCCAGCAGCATCGGTCCCGTAGAGACCCAGTACTTC. It specifies CASSIGPVETQYF.

In its sample, this clonotype was seen a few times. The germline gene is not matched at one end of the junction; a read error may be the cause. The chain has TRBV20-1 and TRBJ2-3, with 9 bases fitting TRBD2. Germline lookup yields CDR1 DFQATT and CDR2 SNEGSKA (reference sequence). The CDR3 contains 14 residues. The CDR3 DNA sequence: TGCAGTGCTCGAGAACTAGCGGGTGGAGATACGCAGTATTTT. It codes for CSARELAGGDTQYF.

The J gene is TRBJ2-3, the V gene TRBV30; 11 bases align to TRBD2. Germline V lookup: CDR1 GTSNPN, CDR2 SVGIG (reference sequence). The CDR3 contains 15 residues. Germline trimming cut 3 bases from V and 0 bases from J; bases unmatched to any gene: 2. CDR3: CAWSRLAGSTDTQYF. The CDR3 nucleotides are TGTGCCTGGAGCCGACTAGCGGGAAGCACAGATACGCAGTATTTT.

The sample holds many counts of this clonotype. V and J are TRBV20-1 and TRBJ2-5; TRBD2 agrees at 10 bases. The CDR3 is made up of 16 amino acids. Trimming removed 2 bases from V and 1 base from J; junction bases left unmatched: 7. Germline CDR1 is DFQATT and CDR2 is SNEGSKA (reference sequence). The CDR3 DNA is TGCAGTGCTAGACCCAGGACTAGCGGAAGCCAAGAGACCCAGTACTTC. Its translation: CSARPRTSGSQETQYF.

Concerning this clonotype itself: One junction end does not reproduce the germline sequence, and a read error may be involved. The chain recombines TRBV11-2 with TRBJ2-7; the match to TRBD2 covers 7 bases. This CDR3 is 17 amino acids long. Germline values: CDR1 SGHAT, CDR2 FQNNGV. CDR3 in DNA: TGTGCCAGCAGTTTAGGTTGGGGGGGAGTGAATGGGTACGAGCAGTACTTC. It encodes CASSLGWGGVNGYEQYF.

The V call is TRBV7-6, the J call TRBJ2-5; TRBD2 is a possible D gene (6 bases). The CDR3 has 15 amino acids. In germline, CDR1 is SGHVS, CDR2 FNYEAQ. Trimming pared 1 base from V and 2 bases from J, leaving 11 bases between. The CDR3 DNA reads TGTGCCAGCAGCTTAGGGGCGGGGAATCAAGAGACCCAGTACTTC. The encoded protein is CASSLGAGNQETQYF.

The chain is built from TRBV18 and TRBJ1-5; D gene uncertain. The V end was cut by 2 bases, the J end by 4 bases, with 15 bases between. CDR1 and CDR2 from the germline V gene are KGHSH and LQKENI. The CDR3 is 16 residues long. The CDR3 spells CASSPNGQAINQPQHF. In DNA form, the CDR3 reads TGTGCCAGCTCACCAAACGGTCAGGCGATAAATCAGCCCCAGCATTTT.

This clonotype was observed many times. The rearrangement links TRBV15 to TRBJ2-4, with 11 bases lining up with TRBD2. The J segment lost 0 bases and the V segment lost 0 bases, leaving 4 bases of the junction unmatched. CDR1 and CDR2 (germline): LNHNV, YYDKDF (reference sequence). The CDR3 is 18 residues long. CDR3 nucleotide sequence: TGTGCCACCAGCAGAGAACTAGCGGGGGCCCTAGCCAAAAACATTCAGTACTTC. This translates into CATSRELAGALAKNIQYF.

The chain uses TRBV6-2 or TRBV6-3 and TRBJ2-1; D is ambiguous. Trimming stripped 4 bases from V and 9 bases from J, with 7 bases between. The CDR3 loop spans 11 amino acids. Germline assignment: CDR1 MNHEY and CDR2 SVGEGT. As DNA, the CDR3 is TGTGCCAGCAGTTTAGCTAGTGAGCAGTTCTTC. Translation: CASSLASEQFF.

V usage is TRBV10-3 and J usage is TRBJ1-2, with D maybe TRBD1 (5 bases). The CDR3 is made up of 15 amino acids. Germline V gene sequence: CDR1 ENHRY, CDR2 SYGVKD. The V gene lost 2 bases and the J gene lost 4 bases, with 14 bases spanning the gap. The CDR3 here is CAISEGGQVAYGYTF. CDR3 bases: TGTGCCATCAGTGAGGGGGGTCAGGTGGCCTATGGCTACACCTTC.

This clonotype was observed many times. The J gene is TRBJ2-3, the V gene TRBV5-1; no firm D call. V gave up 3 bases and J gave up 0 bases, with 8 bases separating them. This CDR3 spans 14 amino acids. The V gene's germline CDR1 is SGHRS and CDR2 YFSETQ. CDR3 protein: CASSSAVSTDTQYF. CDR3 in DNA: TGCGCCAGCAGCTCGGCAGTCAGCACAGATACGCAGTATTTT.

At least ten counts were recorded for this clonotype. The chain has TRBV5-1 and TRBJ2-7, with D perhaps assigned TRBD1 or TRBD2 (5 bases each). In germline, CDR1 is SGHRS, CDR2 YFSETQ. The CDR3 is 13 amino acids. V was shortened by 4 bases and J by 4 bases, with 12 bases between the two germline ends. The CDR3 protein is CASSDGTGYEQYF. The CDR3 nucleotides are TGCGCCAGCAGCGACGGGACGGGTTACGAGCAGTACTTC.

This clonotype was seen many times. The chain is built from TRBV25-1 and TRBJ2-7; no definite D call. Germline loops: CDR1 MGHDK, CDR2 SYGVNS. CDR3 length: 18 residues. Trimming pared 1 base from V and 2 bases from J, leaving 21 bases between. The CDR3 DNA follows: TGTGCCAGCAGTGAATTTTTCCCCTCGAGAGAAGGTCCCTACGAGCAGTACTTC. Residues: CASSEFFPSREGPYEQYF.